This is a list of T cell receptor beta chains from one sample in a study of T cells in Graves' hyperthyroidism and ophthalmopathy. TCRdb used MiXCR to reprocess the multiplex PCR reads, holding one entry per CDR3 protein. The sample lists around 580,000 distinct CDR3 sequences; 16% were seen once. The sample taken for sequencing was blood. Every receptor here comes from a woman between 18 and 30 years old with Graves' hyperthyroidism. Each CDR3 is given with its conserved first and last residue. D genes are given only for firm matches. Size is omitted from some rows. Given values are once, few, many or a class for expanded clones.

TRBJ2-1,TRBD2,many,TRBV28,CASSLASGRANEQFF,TGTGCCAGCAGTTTGGCCAGCGGGAGGGCAAATGAGCAGTTCTTC
TRBJ2-1,-,few,TRBV20-1,CSARVRLGVFNEQFF,TGCAGTGCTAGAGTTCGACTAGGTGTTTTCAATGAGCAGTTCTTC
TRBJ2-1,TRBD2,many,TRBV28,CASSFPPELAGGSREQFF,TGTGCCAGCAGTTTCCCCCCGGAACTAGCGGGAGGGTCGCGTGAGCAGTTCTTC
TRBJ1-3,TRBD1,-,TRBV5-4,CASSLKQGTGNTIYF,TGTGCCAGCAGCTTGAAACAGGGGACAGGAAACACCATATATTTT
TRBJ2-2,-,few,TRBV2,CASSEGTSWGELFF,TGTGCCAGCAGTGAAGGGACAAGTTGGGGGGAGCTGTTTTTT
TRBJ2-1,-,many,TRBV20-1,CSARDRNRPRHEQFF,TGCAGTGCTAGAGATAGGAACAGGCCCCGTCATGAGCAGTTCTTC
TRBJ1-3,-,-,TRBV2,CASSASGRKLYF,TGTGCCAGCAGCGCATCCGGGAGGAAATTATATTTT
TRBJ2-5,-,few,TRBV4-2,CASSQETAGRSGTQYF,TGTGCCAGCAGCCAGGAAACCGCAGGACGCTCAGGAACCCAGTACTTC
TRBJ1-6,-,-,TRBV5-4,CASRHHSSSYNSPLHF,TGTGCCAGCAGGCACCATTCGAGCTCCTATAATTCACCCCTCCACTTT
TRBJ2-7,TRBD1,-,TRBV6-1,CASSRTGGFPYEQYF,TGTGCCAGCAGCCGGACAGGGGGGTTTCCCTACGAGCAGTACTTC
TRBJ2-1,-,few,TRBV9,CASSVEGRASYNEQFF,TGTGCCAGCAGCGTAGAAGGGAGAGCCTCCTACAATGAGCAGTTCTTC
TRBJ2-7,-,many,TRBV6-2/TRBV6-3,CASSPNQNQLVPYEQYF,TGTGCCAGCAGCCCCAACCAGAACCAACTAGTTCCTTACGAGCAGTACTTC
TRBJ1-6,TRBD1,-,TRBV3-1,CASSRLGDRGSSYNSPLHF,TGTGCCAGCAGCCGCCTAGGGGACAGGGGCAGCTCCTATAATTCACCCCTCCACTTT
TRBJ2-3,TRBD2,few,TRBV7-2,CASSLESWAGERPDTQYF,TGTGCCAGCAGCTTAGAATCCTGGGCGGGAGAGCGCCCAGATACGCAGTATTTT
TRBJ2-3,-,many,TRBV12-3/TRBV12-4,CASSLVDGTDTQYF,TGTGCCAGCAGTTTGGTAGACGGGACAGATACGCAGTATTTT
TRBJ1-2,TRBD1,few,TRBV7-9,CASSLGQGGNGYTF,TGTGCCAGCAGCCTAGGACAGGGTGGTAATGGCTACACCTTC
TRBJ2-2,-,many,TRBV28,CASSSPWGDTGELFF,TGTGCCAGCAGTTCTCCCTGGGGAGACACCGGGGAGCTGTTTTTT
TRBJ1-4,-,few,TRBV29-1,CSVSLQGSEKLFF,TGCAGCGTTAGTCTCCAGGGGAGTGAAAAACTGTTTTTT
TRBJ1-3,-,many,TRBV2,CASSPRVRSGNTIYF,TGTGCCAGCAGCCCCCGGGTGCGGTCAGGAAACACCATATATTTT
TRBJ1-3,-,-,TRBV12-3/TRBV12-4,CASEAGNTIYF,TGTGCCAGCGAAGCTGGAAACACCATATATTTT
TRBJ1-2,TRBD1,few,TRBV12-3/TRBV12-4,CASSTWDRAGYTF,TGTGCCAGCAGCACCTGGGACAGGGCTGGCTACACCTTC
TRBJ2-5,-,many,TRBV11-2,CASSASGPRTQYF,TGTGCCAGCAGCGCTTCAGGACCCCGGACCCAGTACTTC
TRBJ1-5,-,few,TRBV30,CAWSVRTDQPQHF,TGTGCCTGGAGTGTACGGACAGATCAGCCCCAGCATTTT
TRBJ2-1,-,-,TRBV6-1,CASSAIGNNEQFF,TGTGCCAGCAGTGCTATCGGAAACAATGAGCAGTTCTTC
TRBJ2-7,-,many,TRBV6-1,CASSLGAAPIVSPNEQYF,TGTGCCAGCAGCCTGGGGGCTGCCCCAATAGTAAGTCCCAACGAGCAGTACTTC
TRBJ2-2,TRBD2,-,TRBV20-1,CSAPPSLGSGSGAGELFF,TGCAGTGCCCCCCCCTCCCTTGGAAGCGGGAGCGGGGCCGGGGAGCTGTTTTTT
TRBJ2-1,-,-,TRBV2,CASSQGRQTTYNEQFF,TGTGCCAGCAGTCAGGGTAGACAGACCACCTACAATGAGCAGTTCTTC
TRBJ1-4,TRBD1,many,TRBV9,CASSRDRATNEKLFF,TGTGCCAGCAGCCGGGACAGGGCAACTAATGAAAAACTGTTTTTT
TRBJ2-1,TRBD2,-,TRBV24-1,CATSDLLAGDEQFF,TGTGCCACCAGTGATTTACTAGCGGGAGATGAGCAGTTCTTC
TRBJ1-2,TRBD1,many,TRBV11-3,CASSFGQDGYTF,TGTGCCAGCAGCTTCGGACAGGATGGCTACACCTTC
TRBJ1-4,-,many,TRBV3-1,CASSQDFATNEKLFF,TGTGCCAGCAGCCAAGACTTTGCAACTAATGAAAAACTGTTTTTT
TRBJ2-2,-,-,TRBV12-3/TRBV12-4,CASSLDTGTGELFF,TGTGCCAGCAGTTTAGATACAGGCACCGGGGAGCTGTTTTTT
TRBJ1-2,-,-,TRBV7-9,CASSSLISQLIYDYTF,TGTGCCAGCAGCTCCCTTATTTCACAGCTAATCTATGACTACACCTTC
TRBJ1-5,-,many,TRBV18,CASSAGISINQPQHF,TGTGCCAGCTCAGCCGGGATCTCAATCAATCAGCCCCAGCATTTT
TRBJ1-5,-,few,TRBV5-6,CASSPRDGPNQPQHF,TGTGCCAGCAGCCCGAGGGACGGACCCAATCAGCCCCAGCATTTT
TRBJ2-3,TRBD2,few,TRBV12-3/TRBV12-4,CASSPWTSGSEGTQYF,TGTGCCAGCAGCCCATGGACTAGCGGGAGCGAAGGCACGCAGTATTTT
TRBJ1-2,-,-,TRBV6-1,CASIQPSNYGYTF,TGTGCCAGCATCCAGCCATCTAACTATGGCTACACCTTC
TRBJ1-1,-,-,TRBV5-1,CASSPGYMNTEAFF,TGCGCCAGCAGCCCCGGGTATATGAACACTGAAGCTTTCTTT
TRBJ2-1,TRBD2,many,TRBV12-3/TRBV12-4,CASSRGGLAGLENEQFF,TGTGCCAGCAGTCGGGGGGGTTTGGCGGGATTGGAAAATGAGCAGTTCTTC
TRBJ2-5,TRBD1,few,TRBV20-1,CSAEQGVEETQYF,TGCAGTGCCGAACAGGGGGTTGAAGAGACCCAGTACTTC
TRBJ2-1,TRBD2,-,TRBV9,CASSVGTSVYEQFF,TGTGCCAGCAGCGTAGGGACTAGTGTGTACGAGCAGTTCTTC
TRBJ2-1,-,many,TRBV7-2,CASSFSPANNEQFF,TGTGCCAGCAGCTTTTCCCCAGCTAACAATGAGCAGTTCTTC
TRBJ1-3,-,few,TRBV6-1,CASSSSSGNTIYF,TGTGCCAGCAGTTCTAGCTCTGGAAACACCATATATTTT
TRBJ2-7,-,many,TRBV6-1,CAVPRRAEDFSLYEQYF,TGTGCCGTACCACGGCGGGCAGAGGATTTCTCCCTCTACGAGCAGTACTTC
TRBJ2-2,-,-,TRBV19,CASSPLPGADTGELFF,TGTGCCAGTAGCCCACTGCCGGGGGCCGACACCGGGGAGCTGTTTTTT
TRBJ1-1,TRBD1,many,TRBV19,CASRPNPGTANTEAFF,TGTGCCAGTAGACCGAACCCAGGGACAGCGAACACTGAAGCTTTCTTT
TRBJ2-1,-,many,TRBV2,CASSNRVGEQFF,TGTGCCAGCAGCAACAGGGTAGGTGAGCAGTTCTTC
TRBJ2-7,-,-,TRBV20-1,CSASLPGSRSSYEQYF,TGCAGTGCTAGCCTCCCCGGGAGTCGGAGCTCCTACGAGCAGTACTTC
TRBJ1-1,-,many,TRBV6-1,CASYREDTEAFF,TGTGCCAGCTACAGGGAGGACACTGAAGCTTTCTTT
TRBJ2-7,TRBD1,-,TRBV6-2/TRBV6-3,CASSYALRQGPYEQYF,TGTGCCAGCAGTTACGCCCTTCGACAGGGACCCTACGAGCAGTACTTC
TRBJ2-1,-,-,TRBV7-9,CASSLFSGRPVQFF,TGTGCCAGCAGCTTGTTTAGCGGAAGGCCAGTACAGTTCTTC
TRBJ2-1,-,many,TRBV10-2,CASSESRLGDEQFF,TGCGCCAGCAGTGAGTCGAGGCTAGGAGATGAGCAGTTCTTC
TRBJ2-5,-,-,TRBV28,CATVESGTQETQYF,TGTGCCACGGTCGAAAGCGGCACCCAAGAGACCCAGTACTTC
TRBJ2-2,TRBD1,-,TRBV20-1,CSAGQGWDTGELFF,TGCAGTGCGGGACAGGGGTGGGACACCGGGGAGCTGTTTTTT